Listed below are T cell receptor beta chains from one sample, sequenced in a study of vaccination and CD4 T cells after COVID-19. TCRdb independently ran MiXCR on the PCR reads; one entry per CDR3 protein. This table has 15,000 to 20,000 distinct CDR3 sequences, approximately 60% appearing once. Antigen specificity for these receptors is unknown. The sequenced material came from CD4+ T cells from blood, cultured in vitro. The receptors were gathered from a human donor who had recovered from COVID-19. The CDR3 runs from the conserved cysteine through the conserved F or W. The order of the fields is D gene, CDR3 length, V gene, clone size, J gene, CDR3 protein, CDR3 DNA. The D gene is left open where the match is weak. Part of the rows lack a size; the others show once, few, many or a class for expanded clones.

.,15,TRBV7-2,.,TRBJ2-6,CASSRGWDGANVLTF,TGCGCCAGCAGCCGGGGTTGGGATGGGGCCAACGTCCTGACTTTC
.,12,TRBV6-1,few,TRBJ1-2,CASRRGTYGYTF,TGTGCCAGCAGGCGGGGGACCTATGGCTACACCTTC
.,13,TRBV21-1,.,TRBJ2-1,CASLLGVYNEQFF,TGTGCCAGCCTCCTAGGGGTTTACAATGAGCAGTTCTTC
.,14,TRBV7-2,few,TRBJ2-7,CASSLGVTGAEQYF,TGTGCCAGCAGCTTAGGGGTCACTGGGGCCGAGCAGTACTTC
TRBD1,13,TRBV7-6,few,TRBJ1-1,CASSGTANTEAFF,TGTGCCAGCAGCGGGACAGCCAACACTGAAGCTTTCTTT
.,16,TRBV27,.,TRBJ1-6,CASRLRGGGQDSPLHF,TGTGCCAGCAGACTAAGGGGTGGGGGCCAGGATTCACCCCTCCACTTT
.,17,TRBV27,.,TRBJ2-7,CASSPSPWQGGAYEQYF,TGTGCCAGCAGTCCCTCCCCGTGGCAGGGGGGAGCCTACGAGCAGTACTTC
.,15,TRBV6-1,.,TRBJ1-5,CASSEGAISNQPQHF,TGTGCCAGCAGTGAGGGGGCTATAAGCAATCAGCCCCAGCATTTT
TRBD1,16,TRBV27,once,TRBJ2-6,CASSGFDRAGANVLTF,TGTGCCAGCAGTGGGTTTGACAGGGCCGGGGCCAACGTCCTGACTTTC
TRBD2,14,TRBV7-2,once,TRBJ2-5,CASSWSGRGETQYF,TGTGCCAGCAGCTGGAGCGGGAGGGGAGAGACCCAGTACTTC
.,15,TRBV28,few,TRBJ1-2,CASTQPGTAIYGYTF,TGTGCCAGCACCCAGCCAGGGACGGCGATCTATGGCTACACCTTC
.,11,TRBV7-2,.,TRBJ2-7,CASSPKTLQYF,TGTGCCAGCAGCCCCAAAACGTTGCAGTACTTC
TRBD1,13,TRBV6-4,few,TRBJ1-1,CASSEGTGTEAFF,TGTGCCAGCAGTGAAGGGACAGGCACTGAAGCTTTCTTT
TRBD1,14,TRBV7-3,few,TRBJ2-2,CASSPRQGAGELFF,TGTGCCAGCAGCCCTAGACAGGGGGCCGGGGAGCTGTTTTTT
TRBD1,15,TRBV15,.,TRBJ2-1,CATSDRDREGNEQFF,TGTGCCACCAGCGACCGGGACAGGGAGGGCAATGAGCAGTTCTTC
.,16,TRBV11-3,.,TRBJ2-1,CASSLGRGQWREEQFF,TGTGCCAGCAGCTTAGGTAGAGGCCAGTGGCGAGAGGAGCAGTTCTTC
TRBD1,14,TRBV6-1,.,TRBJ1-1,CASSQRQGSTEAFF,TGTGCCAGCAGCCAACGACAGGGGAGTACTGAAGCTTTCTTT
.,18,TRBV6-1,.,TRBJ1-5,CASSAGILTGYYNQPQHF,TGTGCCAGCAGCGCAGGGATTTTGACAGGTTATTATAATCAGCCCCAGCATTTT
TRBD1,16,TRBV11-3,.,TRBJ1-1,CASSRRTGKGDTEAFF,TGTGCCAGCAGCCGTCGGACAGGGAAGGGTGACACTGAAGCTTTCTTT
.,13,TRBV2,few,TRBJ1-2,CASSSAGSYGYTF,TGTGCCAGCAGTTCTGCCGGGTCCTATGGCTACACCTTC
TRBD2,17,TRBV7-2,few,TRBJ2-1,CASSRRLAGGPFNEQFF,TGTGCCAGCAGCCGAAGACTAGCGGGGGGGCCTTTCAATGAGCAGTTCTTC
TRBD2,16,TRBV7-8,.,TRBJ2-1,CASSLVSGGHYNEQFF,TGTGCCAGCAGCTTAGTTTCGGGAGGGCACTACAATGAGCAGTTCTTC
.,17,TRBV5-4,.,TRBJ1-1,CASSLANRGSKNTEAFF,TGTGCCAGCAGCTTGGCCAATCGCGGGTCCAAGAACACTGAAGCTTTCTTT
TRBD1,15,TRBV14,.,TRBJ2-7,CASSQWNRGKYEQYF,TGTGCCAGCAGCCAATGGAACAGGGGGAAATACGAGCAGTACTTC
.,15,TRBV5-1,few,TRBJ1-6,CASSPVTGSNSPLHF,TGCGCCAGCAGCCCAGTGACAGGTTCAAATTCACCCCTCCACTTT
TRBD2,19,TRBV6-7,.,TRBJ2-1,CASSYSGTSGRGSYNEQFF,TGTGCCAGCAGTTACTCTGGGACTAGCGGTCGGGGCTCCTACAATGAGCAGTTCTTC
.,14,TRBV11-3,.,TRBJ2-3,CASSARDFTDTQYF,TGTGCCAGCAGCGCTCGGGACTTCACGGATACGCAGTATTTT
TRBD2,17,TRBV7-2,.,TRBJ2-4,CASSLVGGGGAKNIQYF,TGTGCCAGCAGCTTAGTGGGCGGGGGGGGAGCCAAAAACATTCAGTACTTC
.,13,TRBV24-1,.,TRBJ1-2,CATSGPGGSGYTF,TGTGCCACCAGCGGCCCTGGGGGGTCCGGCTACACCTTC
TRBD1,14,TRBV2,.,TRBJ2-7,CASRGTGSPVGQYF,TGTGCCAGCAGAGGGACAGGGAGCCCCGTCGGGCAGTACTTT
TRBD1,14,TRBV7-9,.,TRBJ1-6,CASSGSTGPSPLHF,TGTGCCAGCAGCGGATCGACAGGGCCTTCACCCCTCCACTTT
TRBD1,12,TRBV20-1,once,TRBJ2-5,CSASRGPETQYF,TGCAGTGCTAGTAGGGGGCCTGAGACCCAGTACTTC
.,13,TRBV15,.,TRBJ2-1,CATSRRTLNEQFF,TGTGCCACCAGCAGGCGGACACTAAATGAGCAGTTCTTC
TRBD1,15,TRBV19,.,TRBJ1-4,CASSPTDRGWEKPFF,TGTGCCAGTAGCCCCACGGACAGGGGGTGGGAAAAACCGTTTTTT
.,15,TRBV27,few,TRBJ1-6,CASSPSRRANSPLHF,TGTGCCAGCAGTCCCAGCAGGCGAGCGAATTCACCCCTCCACTTT
TRBD1,14,TRBV5-4,.,TRBJ1-2,CASSSPLDRQGTSF,TGTGCCAGCAGCTCCCCATTAGATAGACAGGGGACTTCCTTC
TRBD2,14,TRBV30,.,TRBJ2-1,CAWSVKRGYNEQFF,TGTGCCTGGAGTGTAAAGCGGGGTTACAATGAGCAGTTCTTC
TRBD2,16,TRBV7-9,few,TRBJ2-3,CASSPGTSGRKDTQYF,TGTGCCAGCAGCCCAGGGACTAGCGGGAGGAAAGATACGCAGTATTTT